The 17 T cell receptor beta chains below come from one sample, sequenced in a study of blood T cells in healthy people across ages. With a J-beta primer mix and a sample-barcoded 5' primer, a second PCR ran about 7 to 12 cycles. TCRdb fed the 5' RACE reads into MiXCR, producing one record per CDR3 protein. The table has under 750,000 distinct CDR3 sequences, 45% to 55% seen once. Sequencing was performed on blood. The receptors stem from a man aged 80 or over in good health.

The gene calls are TRBV6-5 and TRBJ2-5; D is perhaps TRBD1 or TRBD2 (6 bases each). The V end lost 6 bases, the J end lost 4 bases, and 15 bases lay between the germline ends. CDR3 size: 14 residues. Germline V lookup: CDR1 MNHEY, CDR2 SVGAGI. This CDR3 reads CASRPPRGGETQYF. CDR3 DNA: TGTGCCAGCAGGCCACCCAGGGGAGGAGAGACCCAGTACTTC.

The chain is built from TRBV7-6 and TRBJ2-3; D remains unclear. Trimming took 0 bases from V and 5 from J, leaving 9 bases between them. Germline CDR1 reads SGHVS; CDR2 reads FNYEAQ. The CDR3 contains 14 residues. The CDR3 coding sequence is TGTGCCAGCAGCTTAGCGGTCGCGGTAGATACGCAGTATTTT. The encoded protein is CASSLAVAVDTQYF. The full variable domain, rest sourced from reference TRBV7-6 and TRBJ2-3, is GAGVSQSPRYKVTKRGQDVALRCDPISGHVSLYWYRQALGQGPEFLTYFNYEAQQDKSGLPNDRFSAERPEGSISTLTIQRTEQRDSAMYRCASSLAVAVDTQYFGPGTRLTVL.

The chain combines TRBV6-5 with TRBJ2-2; perhaps TRBD1 as D (5 bases). The CDR3 has 14 residues. Germline V lookup: CDR1 MNHEY, CDR2 SVGAGI. Trimming cost V 8 bases and J 2 bases, with 12 bases left between them. CDR3 region: CASDPGHNTGELFF. The CDR3 bases are TGTGCCAGCGACCCTGGACACAACACCGGGGAGCTGTTTTTT.

V is TRBV12-3 or TRBV12-4 and J is TRBJ1-6; D is undetermined. V lost 3 bases to trimming and J lost 8 bases, with 11 bases between them. The CDR3 loop spans 14 amino acids. DNA of the CDR3: TGTGCCAGCAGTTTGTCGGGGTCGGATTCACCCCTCCACTTT. The encoded protein is CASSLSGSDSPLHF.

The genes are TRBV20-1 and TRBJ1-1; D is possibly TRBD1 (5 bases). V lost 0 bases and J lost 6, with 17 bases in between. The germline gives CDR1 DFQATT, CDR2 SNEGSKA (reference sequence). The CDR3 loop spans 15 amino acids. The CDR3 DNA is TGCAGTGCTAGAGATCCTCGCGGGGGGGACCCTGAAGCTTTCTTT. Its translation: CSARDPRGGDPEAFF.

The V call is TRBV24-1, the J call TRBJ2-4; a possible D gene is TRBD2 (7 bases). Between the trimmed V and J ends, which lost 3 bases and 0 bases, there was a span of 11 bases. This CDR3 has 16 amino acids. From germline, CDR1 is KGHDR and CDR2 SFDVKD. This chain's CDR3 is CATSDPRGAAKNIQYF. CDR3 in DNA: TGTGCCACCAGTGATCCCCGGGGGGCAGCCAAAAACATTCAGTACTTC.

The chain is built from TRBV20-1 and TRBJ1-2; no clear D gene. V lost 0 bases, J lost 6 bases, and 8 bases lay in between. The CDR3 runs 12 residues. Germline CDR1 DFQATT, CDR2 SNEGSKA (reference sequence). The CDR3 reads CSAREIRDGYTF. Written as DNA, the CDR3 is TGCAGTGCTAGAGAAATCCGGGATGGCTACACCTTC.

This chain uses TRBV2 with TRBJ2-1, with D uncertain. Germline-derived CDR1 and CDR2 are SNHLY and FYNNEI. The CDR3 sequence is 12 residues long. Trimming removed 7 bases at V and 4 bases at J, with 8 bases between. CDR3 sequence (DNA): TGTGCCAGCAACACAGCATACAATGAGCAGTTCTTC. It encodes CASNTAYNEQFF.

This chain joins TRBV4-3 and TRBJ2-7; 7 bases line up with TRBD2. There are 14 residues in the CDR3. The germline gives CDR1 LGHNA, CDR2 YSLEER. J gave up 5 bases and V 1 base, and 5 bases lay outside the gene matches. DNA for the CDR3: TGCGCCAGCAGCCAAGGCGGGAGCGGGAACGAGCAGTACTTC. The encoded protein is CASSQGGSGNEQYF.

V gene TRBV20-1 combines with J gene TRBJ1-2; D not certain. This CDR3 is 13 amino acids long. V lost 6 bases and J 1 base, leaving 12 bases between the germline ends. The germline V gene encodes CDR1 DFQATT and CDR2 SNEGSKA (reference sequence). CDR3 in DNA: TGCAGTGCATGGATCGCGGATAACTATGGCTACACCTTC. The encoded protein is CSAWIADNYGYTF.

This rearrangement joins TRBV6-2 or TRBV6-3 to TRBJ2-7; TRBD2 might be the D (6 bases). Trimming cost V 8 bases and J 0 bases, with 14 bases left between them. The germline V gene has CDR1 MNHEY and CDR2 SVGEGT. The CDR3 totals 14 residues. The CDR3 nucleotides read TGTGCCAGCCGGGAGCGATCACTCTCCTACGAGCAGTACTTC. This codes for CASRERSLSYEQYF.

The rearrangement joins TRBV5-1 to TRBJ1-3; no firm D call. The CDR3 length is 14 residues. V lost 0 bases to trimming and J lost 3 bases, with 7 bases between them. CDR1 is SGHRS, CDR2 YFSETQ, per germline. This CDR3 is CASSLGESGNTIYF. The CDR3 bases are TGCGCCAGCAGCTTGGGGGAGAGTGGAAACACCATATATTTT.

The V gene is TRBV5-5, the J gene TRBJ2-4, with D perhaps TRBD2 (6 bases). Matching the DNA end better, TRBJ2-7 makes the J call doubtful. This CDR3 has 16 residues. CDR1 SGHKS and CDR2 YYEKEE come from the germline V gene (reference sequence). Here the CDR3 DNA reads TGTGCCAGCAGCGCGCCTCGGGGGATAATTGGATACGAGCAGTACTTC. Protein: CASSAPRGIIGYEQYF.

This chain uses TRBV2 with TRBJ1-1, with unresolved D. CDR1 and CDR2 (germline): SNHLY, FYNNEI. Trimming took 4 bases from V and 5 from J, leaving 11 bases between them. The CDR3 is 13 amino acids. The CDR3 region is CASSARSWTEAFF. Here the CDR3 DNA reads TGTGCCAGCAGTGCAAGGTCGTGGACTGAAGCTTTCTTT.

This rearrangement joins TRBV28 to TRBJ2-7; perhaps TRBD1 as D (6 bases). There are 15 residues in the CDR3. Deletions cut 8 bases from V and 0 bases from J, with 17 bases between. Germline V CDR1 and CDR2: MDHEN, SYDVKM. The CDR3 DNA sequence: TGTGCCAGCTGTTACTCCCGGGACATCTCCTACGAGCAGTACTTC. It encodes CASCYSRDISYEQYF.

The chain links TRBV4-3 to TRBJ2-3; the D gene is possibly TRBD2 (5 bases). V was trimmed by 0 bases and J by 2 bases, leaving 24 bases between them. This CDR3 contains 20 residues. Germline loops: CDR1 LGHNA, CDR2 YSLEER. Here the CDR3 reads CASSQDDARGLADTTDTQYF. In nucleotides, the CDR3 is TGCGCCAGCAGCCAAGATGATGCCCGTGGACTCGCCGACACCACAGATACGCAGTATTTT.

This clonotype appeared once. This chain uses TRBV4-1 with TRBJ2-5, with TRBD1 matching 7 bases. CDR3 length: 16 residues. The junction had 9 bases not matched to a gene; V was cut back by 0 bases and J by 5 bases. Germline CDR1 reads MGHRA; CDR2 reads YSYEKL. The CDR3 protein is CASSQDLTGDGETQYF. In DNA, the CDR3 is TGCGCCAGCAGCCAAGATCTCACAGGGGACGGGGAGACCCAGTACTTC.